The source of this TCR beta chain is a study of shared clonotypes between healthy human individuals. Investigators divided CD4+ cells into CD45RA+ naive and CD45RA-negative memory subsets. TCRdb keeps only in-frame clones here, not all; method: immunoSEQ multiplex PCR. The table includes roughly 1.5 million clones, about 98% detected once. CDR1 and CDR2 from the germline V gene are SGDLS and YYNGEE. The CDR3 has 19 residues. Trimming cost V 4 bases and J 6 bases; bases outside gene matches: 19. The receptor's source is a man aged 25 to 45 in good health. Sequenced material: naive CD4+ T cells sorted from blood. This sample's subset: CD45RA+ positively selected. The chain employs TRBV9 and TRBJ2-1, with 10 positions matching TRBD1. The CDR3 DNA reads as TGTGCCAGCAGCCCAACGCATATGGGGCCTGGGACAGGGGTCAATGAGCAGTTCTTC. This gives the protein CASSPTHMGPGTGVNEQFF. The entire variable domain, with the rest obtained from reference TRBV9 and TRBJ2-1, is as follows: DSGVTQTPKHLITATGQRVTLRCSPRSGDLSVYWYQQSLDQGLQFLIQYYNGEERAKGNILERFSAQQFPDLHSELNLSSLELGDSALYFCASSPTHMGPGTGVNEQFFGPGTRLTVL.